This T cell receptor beta chain was found in a study of T cell changes during pregnancy in multiple sclerosis. This clone was seen just once. The CDR3 spans 15 residues. Losses at the gene ends were 5 bases for V and 6 bases for J; bases not matched to a gene: 6. Germline-derived CDR1 and CDR2 are MRHNA and SNTAGT. Clones were sequenced by immunoSEQ multiplex PCR, and TCRdb holds only the in-frame ones, with some missing. Here the sample spans around 30,000 clones, 70% to 90% being singletons. The chain links TRBV6-4 to TRBJ2-1, with 11 nucleotides matching TRBD2. Sequenced material: CD8+ T cells from peripheral blood mononuclear cells, taken in the third trimester of pregnancy. The source is a female donor with multiple sclerosis, enrolled in a pregnancy study. The CDR3 nucleotides read TGTGCCAGCAGTAAGCTAGCGGGGGGAGGCAATGAGCAGTTCTTC. This codes for CASSKLAGGGNEQFF.